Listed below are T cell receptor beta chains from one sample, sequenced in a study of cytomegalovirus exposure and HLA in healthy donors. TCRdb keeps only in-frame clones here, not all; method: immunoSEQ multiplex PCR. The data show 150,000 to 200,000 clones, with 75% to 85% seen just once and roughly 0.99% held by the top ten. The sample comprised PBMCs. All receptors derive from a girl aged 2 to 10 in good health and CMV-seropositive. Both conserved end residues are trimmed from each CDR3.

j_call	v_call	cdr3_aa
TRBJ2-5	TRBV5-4	ASSFGTQETQY
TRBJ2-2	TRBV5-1	ASSFDRSGTGELF
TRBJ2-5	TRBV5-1	ASSVGTPRRETQY
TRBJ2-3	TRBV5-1	ASRTGGSSTDTQY
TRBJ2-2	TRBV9	ASSSRTSGNGELF
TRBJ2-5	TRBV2	ASASGRREETQY
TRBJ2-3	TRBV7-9	ARPSGSTDTQY
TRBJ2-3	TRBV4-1	ASSQDRGRVLTDTQY
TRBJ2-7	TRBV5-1	ASSLGGREQY
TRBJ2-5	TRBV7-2	ASSLRGGSETQY
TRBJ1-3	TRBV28	ASSFGPNSGNTIY
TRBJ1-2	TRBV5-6	ASNTDRDNYGYT
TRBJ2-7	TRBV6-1	ASCLHGSSYEQY
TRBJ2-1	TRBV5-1	ASSLAGGTSPTIYNEQF
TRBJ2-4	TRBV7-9	ASSLAGEAIQY
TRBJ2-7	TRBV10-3	RGCSSGTGYVRYEQY
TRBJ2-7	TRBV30	AWSGQGPYEQY
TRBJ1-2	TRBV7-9	ASSLGEQGYT
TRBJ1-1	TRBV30	AWKGGGNTEAF
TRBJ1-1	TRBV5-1	ASSRGILNTEAF
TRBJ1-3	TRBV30	AWIRDRGSGNTIY
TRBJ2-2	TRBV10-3	ATFKGLAHPGELF
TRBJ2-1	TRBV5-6	ASSLVSGLASYNEQF
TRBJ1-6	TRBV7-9	ASSQHLTGGVSNSPLH
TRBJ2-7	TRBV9	ASSVGAEIPYEQY
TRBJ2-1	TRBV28	ASSPLGTSGSYNEQF
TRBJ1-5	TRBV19	ASTPLTVRVHNQPQH
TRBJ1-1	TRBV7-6	ASGQGAHLNTEAF
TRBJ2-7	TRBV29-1	SAELGADEQY
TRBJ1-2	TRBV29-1	SVEEGALNYGYT
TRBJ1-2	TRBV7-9	ASSLTPPHGYT
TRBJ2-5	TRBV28	ASRIVAGPIQETQY
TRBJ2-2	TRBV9	ASSDGRDTGELF
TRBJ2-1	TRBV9	ASGSGEYNEQF
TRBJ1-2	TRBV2	ASRTGRGPLGYT
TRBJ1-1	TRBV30	AWSDNLWSEAF
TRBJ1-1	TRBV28	ASSSYRGVTNTEAF
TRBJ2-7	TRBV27	ASSLGGGHEQY
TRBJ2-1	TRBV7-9	ASSLELTGFRDEQF
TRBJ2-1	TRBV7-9	ARAGGANEQF
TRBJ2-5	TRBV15	ATRGEPFETQY
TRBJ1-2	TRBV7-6	ASSVGQGSNYGYT
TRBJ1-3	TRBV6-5	ASRGAGNTIY
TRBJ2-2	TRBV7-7	ASSLAGSGELF
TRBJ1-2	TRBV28	ASSLTRTGGRNYGYT
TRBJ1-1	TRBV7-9	ASSLWDSTEAF
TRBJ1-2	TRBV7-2	ASSPGAYGYT
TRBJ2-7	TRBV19	ASLSQGRAGLAGTYEQY
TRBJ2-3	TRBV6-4	ASSSTSVTDTQY
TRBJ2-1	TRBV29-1	SVADFMAGVSLLYNEQF
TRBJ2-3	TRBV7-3	ASSPNAGTADTQY
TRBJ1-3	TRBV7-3	ASSRGGSGNTIY
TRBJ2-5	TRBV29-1	SVVNPGLAGVTRWTQY